This T cell receptor (beta chain) was profiled in a study of CXCR3-negative and CXCR3-positive naive CD8 T cells. The study's findings and limits: Comparison of naive cells showed more hydrophobic TRB CDR3s in CXCR3-positive than in CXCR3-negative naive cells.

UMI labels and 5' RACE were used to prepare the TRB cDNA libraries. From the 5' RACE reads, TCRdb lists one entry per CDR3 protein and no DNA. The listing records some 53,000 distinct CDR3 sequences. The CDR3 totals 17 residues. The germline V gene has CDR1 MNHEY and CDR2 SMNVEV (reference sequence). A note on this clonotype: Its antigen is not known.

Naive CD8+ T cells had a CD45RO-CCR7+CD27+CD95- phenotype. This receptor was identified in a human donor in good health. Some clones in this sample may be carry-over from other donors' samples. The sequencing input was naive CXCR3+ CD8+ T cells from blood. The sample's subset: CD45RO-CCR7+CD27+CD95- naive CD8+ T cells expressing CXCR3 (TNR3+). The chain has TRBV27 and TRBJ2-1; TCRdb's D gene call, TRBD1, goes unchecked for lack of DNA. CDR3 sequence reads: CASSFQLDRGPYNEQFF.